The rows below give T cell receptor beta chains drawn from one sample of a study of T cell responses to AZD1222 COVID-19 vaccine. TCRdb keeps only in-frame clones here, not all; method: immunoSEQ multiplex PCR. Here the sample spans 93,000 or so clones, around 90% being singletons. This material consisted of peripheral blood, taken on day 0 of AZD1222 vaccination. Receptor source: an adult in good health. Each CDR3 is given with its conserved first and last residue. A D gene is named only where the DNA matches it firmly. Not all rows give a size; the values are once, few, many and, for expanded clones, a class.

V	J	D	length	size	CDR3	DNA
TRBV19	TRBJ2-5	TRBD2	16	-	CASNTGGTSGAGTQYF	TGTGCCAGCAATACCGGGGGGACTAGCGGTGCGGGGACCCAGTACTTC
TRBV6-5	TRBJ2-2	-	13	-	CATGQTNTGELFF	TGTGCCACCGGACAGACGAACACCGGGGAGCTGTTTTTT
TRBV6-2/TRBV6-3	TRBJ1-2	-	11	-	CASSTVGGYTF	TGTGCCAGCAGTACCGTAGGTGGCTACACCTTC
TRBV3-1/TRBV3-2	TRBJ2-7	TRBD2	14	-	CASSQDRGGGEQYF	TGTGCCAGCAGCCAAGATCGGGGGGGCGGCGAGCAGTACTTC
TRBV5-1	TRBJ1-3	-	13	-	CASSLAPGNTIYF	TGCGCCAGCAGCCTAGCTCCCGGAAACACCATATATTTT
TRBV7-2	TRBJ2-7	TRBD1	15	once	CASSTRTGAGNEQYF	TGTGCCAGCAGCACAAGGACAGGGGCAGGGAACGAGCAGTACTTC
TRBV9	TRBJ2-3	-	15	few	CASSGRGYNTDTQYF	TGTGCCAGCAGCGGACGGGGGTATAACACAGATACGCAGTATTTT
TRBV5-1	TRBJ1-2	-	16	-	CASSLADSSSAYGYTF	TGCGCCAGCAGCCTGGCGGACAGCTCTTCGGCCTATGGCTACACCTTC
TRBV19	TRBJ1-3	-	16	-	CASSISWGPTGNTIYF	TGTGCCAGTAGTATATCTTGGGGGCCGACTGGAAACACCATATATTTT
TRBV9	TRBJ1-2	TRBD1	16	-	CASSELSGDRGYGYTF	TGTGCCAGCAGCGAACTCTCGGGGGACAGGGGGTATGGCTACACCTTC
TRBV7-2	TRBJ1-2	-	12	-	CASSLATYGYTF	TGTGCCAGCAGCTTAGCGACATATGGCTACACCTTC
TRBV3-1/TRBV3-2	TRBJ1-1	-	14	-	CASSQEGFRTEAFF	TGTGCCAGCAGCCAAGAGGGCTTCAGAACTGAAGCTTTCTTT
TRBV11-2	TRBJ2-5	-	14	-	CASSTTTSEETQYF	TGTGCCAGCAGCACAACCACGTCCGAAGAGACCCAGTACTTC
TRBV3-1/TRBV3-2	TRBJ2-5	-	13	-	CASSPGLQETQYF	TGTGCCAGCAGCCCGGGACTTCAAGAGACCCAGTACTTC
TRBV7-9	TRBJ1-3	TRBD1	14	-	CASSFTGAGNTIYF	TGTGCCAGCAGCTTTACAGGGGCTGGAAACACCATATATTTT
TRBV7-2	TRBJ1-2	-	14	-	CASSSLGQNYGYTF	TGTGCCAGCAGCTCTCTTGGACAGAACTATGGCTACACCTTC
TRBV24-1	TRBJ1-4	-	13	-	CATIKGLHEKLFF	TGTGCCACCATTAAGGGACTCCATGAAAAACTGTTTTTT
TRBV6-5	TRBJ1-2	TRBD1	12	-	CASSESQRDRDF	TGTGCCAGCAGCGAGAGCCAAAGGGACAGGGACTTC
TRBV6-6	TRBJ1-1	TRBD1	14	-	CASSWDRVNTEAFF	TGTGCCAGCAGTTGGGACAGGGTTAACACTGAAGCTTTCTTT
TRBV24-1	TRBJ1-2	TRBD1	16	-	CATSDSGTGANYGYTF	TGTGCCACCAGTGATTCAGGGACAGGGGCCAACTATGGCTACACCTTC
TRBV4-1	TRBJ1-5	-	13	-	CASSQVGEQPQHF	TGCGCCAGCAGCCAAGTGGGCGAGCAGCCCCAGCATTTT
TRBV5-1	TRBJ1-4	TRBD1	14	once	CASSFQGANEKLFF	TGCGCCAGCAGCTTTCAGGGGGCTAATGAAAAACTGTTTTTT
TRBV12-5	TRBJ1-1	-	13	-	CATLGPGNTEAFF	TGTGCTACGTTGGGTCCGGGGAACACTGAAGCTTTCTTT
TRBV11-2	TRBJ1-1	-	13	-	CASSRQEDTEAFF	TGTGCCAGCAGCCGGCAAGAAGACACTGAAGCTTTCTTT
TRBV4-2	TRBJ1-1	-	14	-	CASSQGGVGTEAFF	TGTGCCAGCAGCCAAGGAGGGGTAGGCACTGAAGCTTTCTTT
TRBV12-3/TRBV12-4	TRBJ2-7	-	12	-	CASSLLGYEQYF	TGTGCCAGCAGTTTACTGGGGTACGAGCAGTACTTC
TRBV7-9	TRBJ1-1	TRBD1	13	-	CASSSGQGPKAFF	TGTGCCAGCAGCTCCGGACAGGGGCCCAAAGCTTTCTTT
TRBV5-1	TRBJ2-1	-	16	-	CASSSSGTLSADEQFF	TGCGCCAGCAGCTCGTCGGGGACCCTCTCCGCGGATGAGCAGTTCTTC
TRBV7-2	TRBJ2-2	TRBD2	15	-	CASSPSGNRAGELFF	TGTGCCAGCAGTCCTAGCGGGAATCGGGCCGGGGAGCTGTTTTTT
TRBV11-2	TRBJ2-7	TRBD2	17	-	CASSQDLAGGYSYEQYF	TGTGCCAGCAGTCAAGATCTAGCGGGGGGATACTCCTACGAGCAGTACTTC
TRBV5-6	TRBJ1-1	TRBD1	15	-	CASSILGQGDTEAFF	TGTGCCAGCAGCATACTGGGACAGGGGGATACTGAAGCTTTCTTT
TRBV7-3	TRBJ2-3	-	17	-	CASSLTAGDRGTDTQYF	TGTGCCAGCAGCTTAACGGCAGGGGATAGGGGCACAGATACGCAGTATTTT
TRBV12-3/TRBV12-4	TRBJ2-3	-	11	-	CASSLQDTQYF	TGTGCCAGCAGTTTACAAGATACGCAGTATTTT
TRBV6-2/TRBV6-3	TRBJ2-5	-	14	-	CASSPDLEEETQYF	TGTGCCAGCAGTCCCGACCTGGAAGAAGAGACCCAGTACTTC
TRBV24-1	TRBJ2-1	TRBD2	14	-	CATSDGLATNEQFF	TGTGCCACCAGTGACGGACTAGCGACGAATGAGCAGTTCTTC
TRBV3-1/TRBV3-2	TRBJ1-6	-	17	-	CASSQDFVLADNSPLHF	TGTGCCAGCAGCCAAGATTTTGTCTTGGCAGATAATTCACCCCTCCACTTT
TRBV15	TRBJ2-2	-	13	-	CATRDGQPGELFF	TGTGCCACCCGAGACGGGCAGCCCGGGGAGCTGTTTTTT
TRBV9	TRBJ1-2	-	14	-	CASSESTPYYGYTF	TGTGCCAGCAGCGAAAGTACACCATACTATGGCTACACCTTC
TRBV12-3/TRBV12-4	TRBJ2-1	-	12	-	CASSRSYNEQFF	TGTGCCAGCAGTCGTTCCTACAATGAGCAGTTCTTC
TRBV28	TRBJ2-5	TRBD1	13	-	CASTPGQRETQYF	TGTGCCAGCACCCCGGGACAGCGAGAGACCCAGTACTTC
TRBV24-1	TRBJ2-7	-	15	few	CATSDSNINDHEQYF	TGTGCCACCAGTGATTCAAACATTAACGACCACGAGCAGTACTTC
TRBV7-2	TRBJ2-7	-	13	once	CASSLDANLEQYF	TGTGCCAGCAGCTTGGACGCGAACCTCGAGCAGTACTTC
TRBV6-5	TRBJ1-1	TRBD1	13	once	CATWTGRNTEAFF	TGTGCCACTTGGACAGGGCGGAACACTGAAGCTTTCTTT
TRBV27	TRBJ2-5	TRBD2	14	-	CASSPSGTRETQYF	TGTGCCAGCAGTCCTTCGGGGACTAGAGAGACCCAGTACTTC
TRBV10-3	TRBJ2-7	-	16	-	CAISGARRTDSYEQYF	TGTGCCATCAGTGGAGCTCGCCGCACCGATTCCTACGAGCAGTACTTC
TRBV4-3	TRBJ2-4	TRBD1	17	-	CASSQDFAGGSKNIQYF	TGCGCCAGCAGCCAAGATTTCGCAGGGGGCTCAAAAAACATTCAGTACTTC
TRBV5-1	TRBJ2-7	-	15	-	CASSLVSGSIHEQYF	TGCGCCAGCAGCTTGGTTTCGGGAAGTATCCACGAGCAGTACTTC
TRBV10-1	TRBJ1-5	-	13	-	CASSAGWNQPQHF	TGCGCCAGCAGTGCAGGGTGGAATCAGCCCCAGCATTTT
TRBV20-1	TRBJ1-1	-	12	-	CSASQGNTEAFF	TGCAGTGCTAGTCAGGGGAACACTGAAGCTTTCTTT
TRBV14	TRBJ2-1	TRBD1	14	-	CASSQVPTGGKQFF	TGTGCCAGCAGCCAAGTCCCCACAGGGGGAAAGCAGTTCTTC
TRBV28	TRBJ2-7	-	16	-	CASGKPGQSAWDEQYF	TGTGCCAGCGGAAAACCGGGACAATCGGCCTGGGACGAGCAGTACTTC
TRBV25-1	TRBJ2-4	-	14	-	CASSESQMKNIQYF	TGTGCCAGCAGTGAGAGCCAGATGAAAAACATTCAGTACTTC
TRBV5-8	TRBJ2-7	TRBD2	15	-	CASSSQRLAGDEQYF	TGTGCCAGCAGCTCCCAGAGACTAGCGGGGGACGAGCAGTACTTC